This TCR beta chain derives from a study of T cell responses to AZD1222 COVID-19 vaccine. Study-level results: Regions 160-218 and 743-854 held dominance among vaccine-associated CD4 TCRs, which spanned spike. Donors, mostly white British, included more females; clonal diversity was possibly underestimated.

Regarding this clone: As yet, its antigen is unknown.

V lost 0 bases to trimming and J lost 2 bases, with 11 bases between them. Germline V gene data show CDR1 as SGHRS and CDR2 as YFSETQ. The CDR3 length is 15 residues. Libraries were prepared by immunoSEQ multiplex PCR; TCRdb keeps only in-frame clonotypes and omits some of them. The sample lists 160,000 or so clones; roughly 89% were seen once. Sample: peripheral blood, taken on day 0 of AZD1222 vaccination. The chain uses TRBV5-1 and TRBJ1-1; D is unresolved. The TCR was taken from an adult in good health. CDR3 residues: CASSLGVIENTEAFF. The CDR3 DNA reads TGCGCCAGCAGCTTGGGAGTGATAGAAAACACTGAAGCTTTCTTT.